These 18 T cell receptor beta chains were sequenced from one sample in a study of OX40 agonist ivuxolimab in advanced cancers. To prepare the library, the immunoSEQ multiplex PCR assay was applied. TCRdb obtained this table from immuneACCESS and retained in-frame rearrangements with V and J assigned. These tables miss some clones; where compared with another copy, unresolved V genes account for less than half of the shortfall, and the remainder is unexplained. The sample profile shows around 13,000 clones; roughly 75% of them were found once. 25% to 35% of the sample is in the top ten clones. The material sequenced was CD4+ or CD8+ T cells sorted from blood, taken in a trial of the OX40 agonist ivuxolimab. The receptors come from an adult with an advanced solid tumor such as melanoma, head and neck, liver or kidney cancer.

The chain uses TRBV28 and TRBJ2-4, with 7 bases aligning to TRBD1. The J segment lost 12 bases and the V segment lost 3 bases, leaving 5 bases of the junction unmatched. The length of the CDR3 is 12 residues. Germline CDR1 MDHEN, CDR2 SYDVKM. The CDR3 DNA reads TGTGCCAGCAGTTTGACAGGGAAAAGTCAGTACTTC. This codes for CASSLTGKSQYF.

The J gene is TRBJ2-7, the V gene TRBV30, with D uncertain. Germline loops: CDR1 GTSNPN, CDR2 SVGIG (reference sequence). CDR3 length equals 13 residues. Trimming took 0 bases from V and 1 from J, leaving 7 bases between them. DNA of the CDR3: TGTGCCTGGAGTGTTGGTTTGTCCTACGAGCAGTACTTC. Protein product: CAWSVGLSYEQYF.

The genes are TRBV28 and TRBJ2-5; D remains ambiguous. The CDR3 consists of 17 residues. Germline V gives CDR1 MDHEN, CDR2 SYDVKM. Trimming removed 6 bases from V and 4 bases from J, with 24 bases in between. CDR3 sequence reads: CASSYGLSGFASETQYF. In DNA form, the CDR3 reads TGTGCCAGCAGCTACGGCCTGTCCGGTTTTGCGTCAGAGACCCAGTACTTC.

V is TRBV7-6 and J is TRBJ2-3; TRBD1 might be the D (6 bases). The CDR3 has 16 residues. With 2 bases removed from V and 0 bases from J, the gap between germline ends came to 12 bases. Germline V gene data show CDR1 as SGHVS and CDR2 as FNYEAQ. Here the CDR3 DNA reads TGTGCCAGCAGCTTAAGTGGGGGCCGAAGCACAGATACGCAGTATTTT. It specifies CASSLSGGRSTDTQYF.

This clone is judged medium-sized. V is TRBV10-3 and J is TRBJ2-2, with D hard to call. Trimming left V 0 bases short and J 0 bases short, with 8 bases between. The length of the CDR3 is 16 residues. Looked up from germline, CDR1 is ENHRY and CDR2 is SYGVKD. In DNA form, the CDR3 reads TGTGCCATCAGTGAGTCGGGCGGCGCGAACACCGGGGAGCTGTTTTTT. Amino acids: CAISESGGANTGELFF.

The chain joins TRBV27 to TRBJ1-5, with D unclear. The CDR3 has 13 residues. The ends were cut back, 3 bases at V and 3 bases at J, with 6 bases in the middle. Per germline, CDR1 MNHEY and CDR2 SMNVEV (reference sequence). The CDR3 here is CASSLWANQPQHF. The CDR3 DNA is TGTGCCAGCAGTTTGTGGGCCAATCAGCCCCAGCATTTT.

CDR3 sequence: CASSVDSSNQPQHF. The CDR3 DNA reads TGTGCCAGCAGTGTGGACAGTAGCAATCAGCCCCAGCATTTT. V is TRBV6-4 and J is TRBJ1-5; D may be TRBD1 (6 bases). V was shortened by 4 bases and J by 0 bases, with 7 bases between the two germline ends. CDR1 and CDR2 (germline): MRHNA, SNTAGT. The CDR3 runs to 14 residues.

This chain joins TRBV28 and TRBJ1-1, with D perhaps TRBD1 (5 bases). The germline CDR1 and CDR2 sequences are MDHEN and SYDVKM. This CDR3 is built from 14 residues. The V end lost 4 bases, the J end lost 3 bases, and 12 bases lay between the germline ends. This chain's CDR3 is CASSSWDGHTEAFF. The CDR3 region has the DNA TGTGCCAGCAGTTCCTGGGACGGCCACACTGAAGCTTTCTTT. Full variable domain (missing parts from reference TRBV28 and TRBJ1-1): DVKVTQSSRYLVKRTGEKVFLECVQDMDHENMFWYRQDPGLGLRLIYFSYDVKMKEKGDIPEGYSVSREKKERFSLILESASTNQTSMYLCASSSWDGHTEAFFGQGTRLTVV.

In this sample, this clone is medium-sized. The gene calls are TRBV15 and TRBJ2-7; tentatively, D is TRBD1 (6 bases). CDR1 is LNHNV, CDR2 YYDKDF, per germline (reference sequence). V dropped 0 bases and J dropped 4 bases, with 10 bases sitting between them. This CDR3 is 14 amino acids long. The CDR3 loop is CATSREGDTYEQYF. Here the CDR3 DNA reads TGTGCCACCAGCAGAGAGGGGGACACATACGAGCAGTACTTC.

The rearrangement links TRBV6-6 to TRBJ1-1, with D unclear. The germline V and J ends were trimmed by 4 bases and 0 bases, with 3 bases remaining between them. CDR3 size: 12 residues. The V gene's germline CDR1 is MNHNY and CDR2 SVGAGI (reference sequence). CDR3 DNA sequence: TGTGCCAGCAGTTTTATGAACACTGAAGCTTTCTTT. It encodes CASSFMNTEAFF.

In this sample, this clone turned up once. The genes are TRBV10-1 and TRBJ1-1; 9 positions agree with TRBD1. Trimming removed 4 bases from V and 5 bases from J; junction bases left unmatched: 2. Germline V lookup: CDR1 WNHNN, CDR2 SYGVQD (reference sequence). The CDR3 spans 13 residues. The CDR3 DNA sequence: TGCGCCAGCAGTGCTGGGACAGGGACTGAAGCTTTCTTT. Protein sequence: CASSAGTGTEAFF.

CDR3 nucleotide sequence: TGTGCCAGCAGCTTGGGACAGGGATATGGCTACACCTTC. It is translated as CASSLGQGYGYTF. The V and J genes are TRBV7-9 and TRBJ1-2; TRBD1 agrees at 9 bases. The germline gives CDR1 SEHNR, CDR2 FQNEAQ (reference sequence). With 3 bases clipped from V and 5 bases from J, the junction kept 1 base outside the gene matches. The length of the CDR3 is 13 residues.

The V gene is TRBV4-1, the J gene TRBJ2-5, with D perhaps matching TRBD2 (5 bases). Germline V gene sequence: CDR1 MGHRA, CDR2 YSYEKL. With 6 bases removed from V and 1 base from J, the gap between germline ends came to 12 bases. CDR3 length: 14 residues. This chain's CDR3 is CASSPEGLQETQYF. The CDR3 DNA follows: TGCGCCAGCAGTCCCGAGGGTCTCCAAGAGACCCAGTACTTC.

Worth noting for this clone: The same CDR3 is also encoded by other DNA sequences in this sample. V is TRBV2 and J is TRBJ2-7, with TRBD1 matching over 8 bases. J lost 5 bases, V lost 6 bases, and 3 bases had no gene match. The germline gives CDR1 SNHLY, CDR2 FYNNEI. The CDR3 covers 12 residues. CDR3 in DNA: TGTGCCAGCAGCGAGACAGGGGACGAGCAGTACTTC. It is translated as CASSETGDEQYF.

This clone was observed a handful of times. The rearrangement joins TRBV2 to TRBJ2-7; unclear D gene. Deletions cut 5 bases from V and 2 bases from J, with 7 bases between. Germline V gives CDR1 SNHLY, CDR2 FYNNEI. The CDR3 runs to 12 residues. CDR3 sequence (DNA): TGTGCCAGCAGTAGGGTAGCCTACGAGCAGTACTTC. Translation: CASSRVAYEQYF.

A single count supports this clone. The V call is TRBV7-8, the J call TRBJ2-5, with 9 bases fitting TRBD2. J gave up 1 base and V 1 base, and 4 bases lay outside the gene matches. The CDR3 length is 16 residues. In germline, CDR1 is SGHVS, CDR2 FQNEAQ. CDR3 amino acids: CASSLVAGAFQETQYF. CDR3 DNA: TGTGCCAGCAGCTTAGTAGCGGGGGCCTTCCAAGAGACCCAGTACTTC.

A few counts support this clone. V is TRBV4-2 and J is TRBJ1-1, with D unclear. Trimming took off 3 bases at V and 2 bases at J, with 10 bases between the two ends. This CDR3 comprises 14 residues. CDR1 and CDR2 (germline): LGHNA, YNFKEQ. The CDR3 coding sequence is TGTGCCAGCAGCCACCCGACGGTTAACACTGAAGCTTTCTTT. It encodes CASSHPTVNTEAFF.

The rearrangement uses TRBV27 and TRBJ1-6, with D perhaps matching TRBD1 (5 bases). CDR3 length: 16 amino acids. The ends were cut back, 5 bases at V and 7 bases at J, with 18 bases in the middle. Germline lookup yields CDR1 MNHEY and CDR2 SMNVEV (reference sequence). The CDR3 protein is CASSHGTISRNSPLHF. The CDR3 coding sequence is TGTGCCAGCAGTCACGGGACTATATCTCGAAATTCACCCCTCCACTTT.